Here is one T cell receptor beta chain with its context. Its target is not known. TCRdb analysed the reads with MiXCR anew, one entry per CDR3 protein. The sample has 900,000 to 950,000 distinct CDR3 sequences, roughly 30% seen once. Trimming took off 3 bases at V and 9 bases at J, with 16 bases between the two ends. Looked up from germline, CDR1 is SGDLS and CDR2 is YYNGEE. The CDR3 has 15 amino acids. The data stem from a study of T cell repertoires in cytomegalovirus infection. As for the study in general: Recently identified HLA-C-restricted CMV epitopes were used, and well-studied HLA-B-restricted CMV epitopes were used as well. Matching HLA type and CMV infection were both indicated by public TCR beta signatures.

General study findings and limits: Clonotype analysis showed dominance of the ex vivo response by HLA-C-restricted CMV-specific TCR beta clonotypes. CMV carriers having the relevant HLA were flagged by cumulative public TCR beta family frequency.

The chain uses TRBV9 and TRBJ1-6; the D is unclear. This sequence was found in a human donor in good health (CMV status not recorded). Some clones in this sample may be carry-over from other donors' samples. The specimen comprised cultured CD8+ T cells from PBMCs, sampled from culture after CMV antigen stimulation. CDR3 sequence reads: CASSDAYGVTSPLHF. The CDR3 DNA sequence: TGTGCCAGCAGCGACGCGTATGGGGTAACTTCACCCCTCCACTTT.